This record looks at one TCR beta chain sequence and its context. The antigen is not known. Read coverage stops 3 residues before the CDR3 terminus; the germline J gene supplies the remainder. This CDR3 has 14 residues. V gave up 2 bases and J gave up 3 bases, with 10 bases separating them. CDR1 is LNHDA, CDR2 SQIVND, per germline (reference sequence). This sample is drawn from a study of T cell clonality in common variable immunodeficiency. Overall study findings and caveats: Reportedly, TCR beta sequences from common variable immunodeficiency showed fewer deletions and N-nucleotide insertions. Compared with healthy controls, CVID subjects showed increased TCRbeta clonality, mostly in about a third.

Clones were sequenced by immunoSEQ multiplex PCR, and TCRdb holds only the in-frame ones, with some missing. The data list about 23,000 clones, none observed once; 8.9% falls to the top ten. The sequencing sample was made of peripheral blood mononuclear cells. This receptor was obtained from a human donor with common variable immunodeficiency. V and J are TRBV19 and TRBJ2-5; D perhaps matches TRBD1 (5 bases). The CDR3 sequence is CASSIQTTEETQYF. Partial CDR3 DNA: TGTGCCAGTAGTATACAGACGACAGAAGAGACC.